This entry describes one T cell receptor (beta chain). This specimen comes from a study of T cell changes during pregnancy in multiple sclerosis. The CDR3 extends over 17 amino acids. Germline loops: CDR1 GTSNPN, CDR2 SVGIG (reference sequence). V gave up 2 bases and J gave up 3 bases, with 21 bases separating them. Assay used: immunoSEQ multiplex PCR; TCRdb lists only in-frame clones, some missing. Here the sample spans about 40,000 clones, 80% to 90% being singletons. This TCR derives from a female donor with multiple sclerosis, enrolled in a pregnancy study. This rearrangement joins TRBV30 to TRBJ2-3; D is uncertain. The sample was CD4+ T cells from peripheral blood mononuclear cells, taken in the first trimester of pregnancy. This chain's CDR3 is CAWSKALTPGVTDTQYF. The CDR3 nucleotides read TGTGCCTGGAGTAAGGCCTTGACTCCGGGTGTTACAGATACGCAGTATTTT.